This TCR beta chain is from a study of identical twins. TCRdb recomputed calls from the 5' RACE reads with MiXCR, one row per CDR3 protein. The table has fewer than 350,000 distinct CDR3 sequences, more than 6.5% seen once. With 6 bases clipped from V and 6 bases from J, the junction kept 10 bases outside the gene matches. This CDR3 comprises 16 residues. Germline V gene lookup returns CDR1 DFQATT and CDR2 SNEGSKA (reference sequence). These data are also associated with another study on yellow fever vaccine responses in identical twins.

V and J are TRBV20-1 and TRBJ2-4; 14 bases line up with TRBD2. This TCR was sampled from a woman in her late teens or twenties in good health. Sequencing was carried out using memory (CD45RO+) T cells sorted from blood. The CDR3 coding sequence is TGCAGTGCCTCGGGACAGACTAGCGGGGGGGCAAACATTCAGTACTTC. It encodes CSASGQTSGGANIQYF.